The 31 T cell receptor beta chains reported below all come from one sample, sequenced in a study of cytomegalovirus exposure and HLA in healthy donors. The PCR had 60 Vbeta and 13 Jbeta primers. The method was immunoSEQ multiplex PCR; TCRdb's version includes in-frame clones alone and lacks a portion of them. This sample contains 65,000 to 85,000 clones. The sequencing sample was made of PBMCs. The source of these receptors is a female donor in good health and CMV-seropositive.

The CDR3 sequence is CASRRTGGKVGSYEQYF. CDR3 DNA: TGTGCCAGCAGGCGGACAGGGGGCAAAGTCGGCTCCTACGAGCAGTACTTC. V is TRBV27 and J is TRBJ2-7, with TRBD1 matching 11 bases. The germline V gene has CDR1 MNHEY and CDR2 SMNVEV (reference sequence). The CDR3 has 17 residues. With V trimmed by 6 bases and J by 0 bases, 10 bases remained unmatched.

This chain uses TRBV7-2 with TRBJ2-3; TRBD2 matches at 9 bases. The CDR3 spans 16 residues. The ends lost 1 base at V and 2 bases at J; junction bases unmatched: 4. The germline V gene has CDR1 SGHTA and CDR2 FQGNSA. This CDR3 reads CASSLEASGNTDTQYF. The CDR3 DNA reads TGTGCCAGCAGCTTAGAGGCTAGCGGGAACACAGATACGCAGTATTTT.

The gene calls are TRBV30 and TRBJ2-7; possibly TRBD1 for D (6 bases). The CDR3 is 11 amino acids. Per germline, CDR1 GTSNPN and CDR2 SVGIG (reference sequence). V dropped 3 bases and J dropped 3 bases, with 6 bases sitting between them. The chain's CDR3 is CAWRDSYEQYF. In DNA, the CDR3 is TGTGCCTGGAGGGACAGCTACGAGCAGTACTTC.

The chain is built from TRBV7-9 and TRBJ1-1; 7 bases line up with TRBD1. Germline assignment: CDR1 SEHNR and CDR2 FQNEAQ (reference sequence). The trim removed 8 bases at V and 0 bases at J, leaving 9 bases unmatched. The CDR3 has 15 residues. The DNA of the CDR3 is TGTGCCAGCTCCCCACAGGGGTCCCTGAACACTGAAGCTTTCTTT. Translation: CASSPQGSLNTEAFF.

The V call is TRBV7-3, the J call TRBJ1-1, with a possible D match to TRBD1 (6 bases). Germline CDR1 and CDR2: SGHTA and FQGTGA. With 3 bases removed from V and 0 bases from J, the gap between germline ends came to 8 bases. The CDR3 is 14 residues long. The CDR3: CASSLGHLNTEAFF. The CDR3 DNA reads as TGTGCCAGCAGCTTGGGACATCTGAACACTGAAGCTTTCTTT.

The gene calls are TRBV9 and TRBJ1-3; unclear D gene. V lost 0 bases to trimming and J lost 4 bases, with 5 bases between them. The CDR3 length is 13 residues. CDR1 is SGDLS, CDR2 YYNGEE, per germline. DNA of the CDR3: TGTGCCAGCAGCGTAGCCGAGGGAAACACCATATATTTT. It yields the protein CASSVAEGNTIYF.

The V gene is TRBV5-5, the J gene TRBJ1-3; D is unclear. V lost 7 bases and J 3 bases, leaving 2 bases between the germline ends. CDR1 is SGHKS, CDR2 YYEKEE, per germline (reference sequence). This CDR3 region has 10 residues. The CDR3 here is CASHGNTIYF. For the CDR3, the DNA is TGTGCCAGCCATGGAAACACCATATATTTT.

As regards this clone: Mismatch with germline at one junction end may stem from a read error. The V gene is TRBV6-5, the J gene TRBJ1-5; TRBD1 matches at 7 bases. CDR1 is MNHEY and CDR2 is SVGAGI in the germline V gene. This CDR3 is 13 amino acids long. CDR3 protein: CASRSGGEQHQHF. CDR3 in DNA: TGTGCCAGCAGGTCAGGGGGTGAGCAGCACCAGCATTTT.

As regards this clone: At the DNA level, this CDR3 is encoded by other sequences in the same sample as well. The chain recombines TRBV5-1 with TRBJ1-1; no clear D gene. Germline-derived CDR1 and CDR2 are SGHRS and YFSETQ. The CDR3 covers 14 residues. Trimming took off 5 bases at V and 5 bases at J, with 16 bases between the two ends. The CDR3 sequence is CASSPPSAGTEAFF. The CDR3 DNA reads as TGCGCCAGCAGTCCCCCCTCTGCCGGGACTGAAGCTTTCTTT. The variable domain in full, with the rest retrieved from reference TRBV5-1 and TRBJ1-1, is KAGVTQTPRYLIKTRGQQVTLSCSPISGHRSVSWYQQTPGQGLQFLFEYFSETQRNKGNFPGRFSGRQFSNSRSEMNVSTLELGDSALYLCASSPPSAGTEAFFGQGTRLTVV.

The chain is built from TRBV5-4 and TRBJ2-1; TRBD2 aligns across 10 bases. This CDR3 has 15 residues. V lost 2 bases and J lost 4; bases outside the gene matches: 3. CDR1 and CDR2 from the germline V gene are SGHNT and YYREEE (reference sequence). The CDR3 nucleotides read TGTGCCAGCAGCTTACTAGCGGGAAAGTACAATGAGCAGTTCTTC. It specifies CASSLLAGKYNEQFF. The variable domain in full, completed from reference TRBV5-4 and TRBJ2-1, reads ETGVTQSPTHLIKTRGQQVTLRCSSQSGHNTVSWYQQALGQGPQFIFQYYREEENGRGNFPPRFSGLQFPNYSSELNVNALELDDSALYLCASSLLAGKYNEQFFGPGTRLTVL.

For this clone: Other nucleotide sequences from this sample produce the same CDR3. The chain joins TRBV9 to TRBJ2-1, with D perhaps given as TRBD1 or TRBD2 (5 bases each). CDR1 and CDR2 from the germline V gene are SGDLS and YYNGEE. Trimming cost V 10 bases and J 5 bases, with 19 bases left between them. This CDR3 region has 14 residues. The CDR3 DNA reads as TGTGCCGGCGGCGCGGGCGACAGCAACAATGAGCAGTTCTTC. Residues: CAGGAGDSNNEQFF.

The genes are TRBV4-1 and TRBJ2-7, with 13 bases identical to TRBD2. Germline assignment: CDR1 MGHRA and CDR2 YSYEKL. J gave up 4 bases and V 6 bases, and 6 bases lay outside the gene matches. CDR3 length: 15 residues. Written as DNA, the CDR3 is TGCGCCAGCAGTCGTACTAGCGGGGGGGTATACGAGCAGTACTTC. It translates to CASSRTSGGVYEQYF.

The gene calls are TRBV7-6 and TRBJ2-5, with 9 bases aligning to TRBD2. The V and J ends lost 5 bases and 5 bases, in that order; junction bases with no gene match: 9. Germline values: CDR1 SGHVS, CDR2 FNYEAQ. The CDR3 is made up of 15 amino acids. The CDR3 region is CASSPGTSRGETQYF. In DNA, the CDR3 is TGTGCCAGCAGCCCCGGGACTAGCCGCGGGGAGACCCAGTACTTC.

This sequence joins TRBV6-1 and TRBJ2-3, with 10 bases identical to TRBD1. J was trimmed by 5 bases and V by 4 bases; bases with no gene match: 9. Germline CDR1 and CDR2: MNHNS and SASEGT. The CDR3 has 16 residues. As DNA, the CDR3 is TGTGCCAGCAGTGGGACTCCGGGACAGGGGAGAGATACGCAGTATTTT. This translates into CASSGTPGQGRDTQYF.

The chain is built from TRBV19 and TRBJ2-7; TRBD1 might be the D (6 bases). Trimming removed 5 bases from V and 9 bases from J, with 20 bases in between. Germline V gene lookup returns CDR1 LNHDA and CDR2 SQIVND (reference sequence). The CDR3 length is 14 residues. The CDR3 sequence is CASSGTGTLHRQYF. The CDR3 DNA reads TGTGCCAGTAGTGGGACCGGGACACTACACCGGCAGTACTTC. The full variable domain, with the rest looked up from reference TRBV19 and TRBJ2-7, is DGGITQSPKYLFRKEGQNVTLSCEQNLNHDAMYWYRQDPGQGLRLIYYSQIVNDFQKGDIAEGYSVSREKKESFPLTVTSAQKNPTAFYLCASSGTGTLHRQYFGPGTRLTVT.

The rearrangement uses TRBV7-9 and TRBJ1-5; D possibly corresponds to TRBD1 (5 bases). The CDR3 is 15 amino acids. Per germline, CDR1 SEHNR and CDR2 FQNEAQ (reference sequence). V dropped 4 bases and J dropped 4 bases, with 14 bases sitting between them. CDR3 sequence: CASSSTAGGNQPQHF. The CDR3 DNA sequence: TGTGCCAGCAGCTCGACCGCGGGGGGAAATCAGCCCCAGCATTTT.

The chain has TRBV19 and TRBJ2-7; 7 nucleotides match TRBD1. The J segment lost 2 bases and the V segment lost 10 bases, leaving 8 bases of the junction unmatched. Germline lookup yields CDR1 LNHDA and CDR2 SQIVND (reference sequence). This CDR3 spans 13 amino acids. CDR3 loop: CANRTGRAYEQYF. The CDR3 region has the DNA TGTGCCAACCGGACAGGCCGAGCCTACGAGCAGTACTTC. Together with reference TRBV19 and TRBJ2-7, the CDR3 gives the full variable domain: DGGITQSPKYLFRKEGQNVTLSCEQNLNHDAMYWYRQDPGQGLRLIYYSQIVNDFQKGDIAEGYSVSREKKESFPLTVTSAQKNPTAFYLCANRTGRAYEQYFGPGTRLTVT.

The CDR3 DNA is TGTGCCAGCAGCCCGGACAGGAGCCATCAGCCCCAGCATTTT. Amino acid sequence: CASSPDRSHQPQHF. The V call is TRBV28, the J call TRBJ1-5; 7 positions match TRBD1. The CDR3 contains 14 residues. Per germline, CDR1 MDHEN and CDR2 SYDVKM. Unmatched junction bases numbered 7, after V lost 6 bases and J lost 5 bases.

The chain links TRBV6-5 to TRBJ1-1; D might be TRBD1 (6 bases). The germline V and J ends were trimmed by 3 bases and 6 bases, with 14 bases remaining between them. Germline V gives CDR1 MNHEY, CDR2 SVGAGI. The CDR3 consists of 14 residues. DNA of the CDR3: TGTGCCAGCAGTTATAGGGAGGGGGACCCTGAAGCTTTCTTT. The encoded protein is CASSYREGDPEAFF.

DNA for the CDR3: TGTGCCAGCAGTTTATCGCAGGGGCCCTACGAGCAGTACTTC. Protein product: CASSLSQGPYEQYF. The chain links TRBV27 to TRBJ2-7; D may be TRBD1 (6 bases). With 0 bases removed from V and 2 bases from J, the gap between germline ends came to 8 bases. Germline CDR1 is MNHEY and CDR2 is SMNVEV (reference sequence). The CDR3 extends over 14 amino acids.

The chain has TRBV11-2 and TRBJ1-1; 9 bases are a match to TRBD1. The length of the CDR3 is 14 residues. The ends lost 3 bases at V and 3 bases at J; junction bases unmatched: 2. Per the germline V gene, CDR1 is SGHAT and CDR2 is FQNNGV. The CDR3 here is CASSFRQGDTEAFF. For the CDR3, the DNA is TGTGCCAGCAGCTTCAGACAGGGGGACACTGAAGCTTTCTTT.

This sequence joins TRBV27 and TRBJ1-1; 10 nucleotides align to TRBD1. CDR1 is MNHEY and CDR2 is SMNVEV in the germline V gene (reference sequence). This CDR3 has 16 amino acids. V was pared by 6 bases and J by 10 bases, with 17 bases of the junction left unmatched. The CDR3, as DNA: TGTGCCAGCAGAACCCGGGACAGGGGTCAAATCCAACGAGCTTTCTTT. Protein product: CASRTRDRGQIQRAFF.

The chain uses TRBV18 and TRBJ2-3; TRBD1 matches at 9 bases. The J segment lost 3 bases and the V segment lost 6 bases, leaving 10 bases of the junction unmatched. CDR1 and CDR2 from the germline V gene are KGHSH and LQKENI. This CDR3 spans 16 amino acids. As DNA, the CDR3 is TGTGCCAGCTCTCCCCGGGGACAGGGAGGGACAGATACGCAGTATTTT. Translated, it gives CASSPRGQGGTDTQYF.

The gene calls are TRBV27 and TRBJ1-2; a possible D gene is TRBD1 (5 bases). Germline loops: CDR1 MNHEY, CDR2 SMNVEV (reference sequence). V was pared by 4 bases and J by 4 bases, with 10 bases between. The CDR3 length is 13 residues. The DNA for the CDR3 is TGTGCCAGCAGTTCAAACCAGGGCTATGGCTACACCTTC. Its translation: CASSSNQGYGYTF.

The chain couples TRBV18 to TRBJ2-7; 13 bases line up with TRBD2. V lost 3 bases and J lost 7; bases outside the gene matches: 6. Germline-derived CDR1 and CDR2 are KGHSH and LQKENI. The CDR3 runs 15 residues. Here the CDR3 reads CASSPGLAGHVEQYF. CDR3 bases: TGTGCCAGCTCACCGGGACTAGCGGGACACGTTGAGCAGTACTTC.

The genes are TRBV21-1 and TRBJ1-5; the table names TRBD1, a call not compared with the DNA. TRBV21-1 has pseudogene status. The length of the CDR3 is 13 residues. CDR3 DNA: TGTGCCAGCAGCATAACAAAGAAACAGCCCCAGCATTTT. As protein: CASSITKKQPQHF.

The V call is TRBV5-6, the J call TRBJ1-1, with D uncertain. The CDR3 loop spans 13 amino acids. V was trimmed by 3 bases and J by 4 bases, leaving 10 bases between them. Germline V CDR1 and CDR2: SGHDT, YYEEEE. CDR3: CASSSKSPTEAFF. The DNA of the CDR3 is TGTGCCAGCAGCTCTAAATCCCCCACTGAAGCTTTCTTT.

V is TRBV19 and J is TRBJ1-4; possible D gene TRBD1, 6 bases. The V gene's germline CDR1 is LNHDA and CDR2 SQIVND (reference sequence). There are 15 residues in the CDR3. The V gene lost 6 bases and the J gene lost 5 bases, with 16 bases spanning the gap. CDR3 protein: CASSPNRVGNEKLFF. The CDR3 DNA sequence: TGTGCCAGTAGCCCTAACAGGGTGGGAAATGAAAAACTGTTTTTT.

This chain uses TRBV4-1 with TRBJ2-7; 7 positions match TRBD1. The length of the CDR3 is 17 residues. After removal of 4 bases from V and 2 bases from J, the junction contained 14 bases not matched to a gene. Germline lookup yields CDR1 MGHRA and CDR2 YSYEKL. The chain's CDR3 is CASSPNPGTVSAYEQYF. Here the CDR3 DNA reads TGCGCCAGCAGCCCTAACCCAGGGACAGTGAGCGCCTACGAGCAGTACTTC.

J is TRBJ2-3 and V is TRBV18, with unresolved D. Trimming stripped 6 bases from V and 3 bases from J, with 10 bases between. This CDR3 region has 13 residues. The germline V gene encodes CDR1 KGHSH and CDR2 LQKENI. CDR3 sequence (DNA): TGTGCCAGCTCCCCGGGTGGGACAGATACGCAGTATTTT. It specifies CASSPGGTDTQYF.

The J gene is TRBJ2-5, the V gene TRBV19; D remains unclear. Germline V gene data show CDR1 as LNHDA and CDR2 as SQIVND (reference sequence). V lost 6 bases to trimming and J lost 5 bases, with 16 bases between them. The CDR3 consists of 14 residues. CDR3 amino acids: CASSPISASETQYF. The CDR3 bases are TGTGCCAGTAGCCCAATTAGTGCGTCTGAGACCCAGTACTTC.